The clone carrying this TCR beta chain was detected a few times. Its antigen is still unknown. The CDR3 runs 18 residues. Germline lookup yields CDR1 GTSNPN and CDR2 SVGIG (reference sequence). The ends lost 2 bases at V and 0 bases at J; junction bases unmatched: 12. This sample is part of a study of cytomegalovirus exposure and HLA in healthy donors. Both 60 Vbeta primers and 13 Jbeta primers went into the PCR. Clones were read by immunoSEQ multiplex PCR, and TCRdb kept only the in-frame ones, dropping some. The data show 120,000 or so clones, roughly a sixth seen once. Study-wide results and caveats: Sequencing likely produced, as an artifact, a cluster of highly shared sequence variants. Among TCR beta chains, those listed as cytomegalovirus-associated numbered under 200. Within an earlier analysis, most TCR beta V segments proved productive either about 90% or about 30% of the time.

The specimen sequenced was PBMCs. This clonotype was obtained from a female donor in good health and CMV-seropositive. The chain carries TRBV30 and TRBJ2-3, with TRBD2 matching over 9 bases. The CDR3: CAWSFASGDVASTDTQYF. CDR3 DNA sequence: TGTGCCTGGAGTTTTGCTAGCGGGGACGTAGCTAGCACAGATACGCAGTATTTT.